The rows below give T cell receptor beta chains drawn from one sample of a study of T cells in Graves' hyperthyroidism and ophthalmopathy. MiXCR was run by TCRdb on the multiplex PCR reads, yielding one entry per CDR3 protein. The sample has a few hundred thousand distinct CDR3 sequences, approximately 14% seen once; the top ten hold 7.3%. Sample: blood. These receptors originate from a woman between 25 and 40 years old with Graves' hyperthyroidism. Both conserved end residues are part of each CDR3. Each record gives: V gene, D gene, J gene, clone size, CDR3 protein, CDR3 DNA. A D gene is named only where the DNA matches it firmly. Expanded clones are given a class, and other clones once, few, many or no size at all.

>TRBV4-2|NA|TRBJ1-5|NA
CASSPRSGEFQPQHF
TGTGCCAGCAGCCCTCGTTCAGGCGAATTTCAGCCCCAGCATTTT
>TRBV2|TRBD1|TRBJ1-2|many
CASSEVATGGRLDYTF
TGTGCCAGCAGTGAAGTGGCAACAGGGGGCCGACTTGACTACACCTTC
>TRBV14|NA|TRBJ2-1|once
CASSPLSGSYNEQFF
TGTGCCAGCAGCCCTCTTAGCGGCTCCTACAATGAGCAGTTCTTC
>TRBV13|NA|TRBJ1-6|few
CASSLGAWITGHNSPLHF
TGTGCCAGCAGCTTAGGCGCCTGGATCACGGGGCATAATTCACCCCTCCACTTT
>TRBV20-1|TRBD1|TRBJ2-7|few
CSVWDRGSYEQYF
TGCAGTGTTTGGGACAGGGGCTCCTACGAGCAGTACTTC
>TRBV11-3|TRBD1|TRBJ2-2|many
CASSEGQPNTGELFF
TGTGCCAGCAGCGAGGGACAGCCGAACACCGGGGAGCTGTTTTTT
>TRBV20-1|TRBD1|TRBJ2-7|many
CSAGQGPESYEQYF
TGCAGTGCAGGACAGGGACCCGAGTCCTACGAGCAGTACTTC
>TRBV5-4|NA|TRBJ2-1|many
CASSYSSSWYNEQFF
TGTGCCAGCAGCTACAGCTCTAGTTGGTACAATGAGCAGTTCTTC
>TRBV5-1|NA|TRBJ1-6|few
CASSLDPVYNSPLHF
TGCGCCAGCAGCTTGGACCCAGTCTATAATTCACCCCTCCACTTT
>TRBV30|TRBD1|TRBJ1-1|NA
CASYGTDHMNTEAFF
TGTGCCTCCTACGGGACAGATCATATGAACACTGAAGCTTTCTTT
>TRBV5-1|NA|TRBJ1-3|NA
CASSLADSGNTIYF
TGCGCCAGCAGCTTGGCCGACTCTGGAAACACCATATATTTT
>TRBV4-2|NA|TRBJ2-6|NA
CASSQDNSRSGANVLTF
TGTGCCAGCAGCCAAGACAACAGCCGCTCTGGGGCCAACGTCCTGACTTTC
>TRBV6-5|NA|TRBJ2-7|many
CASSYGRGYYEQYF
TGTGCCAGCAGTTACGGCAGGGGATATTACGAGCAGTACTTC
>TRBV18|NA|TRBJ2-7|few
CASSTIGDYEQYF
TGTGCCAGCTCAACAATAGGGGACTACGAGCAGTACTTC
>TRBV14|NA|TRBJ2-7|few
CASSQGSAGEQYF
TGTGCCAGCAGCCAGGGGTCGGCGGGCGAGCAGTACTTC
>TRBV6-1|NA|TRBJ1-6|few
CASRLGYADNSPLHF
TGTGCCAGCAGGCTGGGGTATGCCGACAATTCACCCCTCCACTTT
>TRBV20-1|NA|TRBJ1-1|NA
CSARTGSLTEAFF
TGCAGTGCTCGAACAGGGTCCCTCACTGAAGCTTTCTTT
>TRBV5-5|NA|TRBJ2-1|many
CASRPRQDSSYNEQFF
TGTGCCAGCAGACCAAGACAGGACAGCTCCTACAATGAGCAGTTCTTC
>TRBV4-3|TRBD1|TRBJ2-3|many
CASSQGVDRDRTDTQYF
TGCGCCAGCAGCCAAGGGGTGGACAGGGACCGCACAGATACGCAGTATTTT
>TRBV3-1|NA|TRBJ1-6|many
CASSQEGGRVGSSSPLHF
TGTGCCAGCAGCCAAGAAGGAGGAAGGGTTGGTTCGAGTTCACCCCTCCACTTT
>TRBV6-2/TRBV6-3|TRBD1|TRBJ1-5|many
CASSSPGQGGIVTQHF
TGTGCCAGCAGTTCCCCGGGACAGGGGGGCATAGTGACCCAGCATTTT
>TRBV12-3/TRBV12-4|TRBD2|TRBJ2-7|many
CASSPLAGFATEQYF
TGTGCCAGCAGCCCATTAGCGGGGTTTGCTACAGAGCAGTACTTC
>TRBV20-1|TRBD2|TRBJ2-1|many
CSASPPGLAYNEQFF
TGCAGTGCTTCGCCACCGGGACTAGCGTACAATGAGCAGTTCTTC
>TRBV7-9|NA|TRBJ2-2|NA
CASSHRATGELFF
TGTGCCAGCAGCCACAGGGCGACCGGGGAGCTGTTTTTT
>TRBV12-5|NA|TRBJ1-1|many
CASGLDINTEAFF
TGTGCTAGTGGTTTAGACATTAACACTGAAGCTTTCTTT
>TRBV11-1|NA|TRBJ2-5|many
CASSLGPGETQYF
TGTGCCAGCAGCTTAGGTCCGGGAGAGACCCAGTACTTC
>TRBV10-3|TRBD1|TRBJ2-1|few
CAINRDRETYNEQFF
TGTGCCATCAACCGGGACAGGGAAACCTACAATGAGCAGTTCTTC
>TRBV15|TRBD2|TRBJ2-5|few
CATSRGTAGGETQYF
TGTGCCACCAGCAGAGGCACAGCGGGAGGAGAGACCCAGTACTTC
>TRBV5-6|NA|TRBJ1-1|many
CASSSRGDTEAFF
TGTGCCAGCAGTAGCCGCGGGGACACTGAAGCTTTCTTT